These 27 T cell receptor beta chains share one sample of origin, sequenced in a study of CD8+ T cells in alopecia areata. Once RNA had been extracted, it was reverse transcribed into cDNA to act as the sequencing template. Only in-frame clones appear in the TCRdb table, and some are missing; sequencing was by immunoSEQ multiplex PCR. The table lists around 140,000 clones, roughly 53% of them singletons. Source: CD4+ T cells sorted from blood, taken at week 0. The origin of the receptors is a human donor with alopecia areata.

In this sample, this clone turned up a few times. V is TRBV6-5 and J is TRBJ1-6; D unresolved. Germline CDR1 MNHEY, CDR2 SVGAGI. The ends were cut back, 6 bases at V and 7 bases at J, with 7 bases in the middle. The CDR3 has 12 residues. This CDR3 reads CASREWNSPLHF. The CDR3 nucleotides are TGTGCCAGCAGAGAGTGGAATTCACCCCTCCACTTT.

The rearrangement joins TRBV7-2 to TRBJ2-3, with D possibly called TRBD1 or TRBD2 (5 bases each). Germline V gene lookup returns CDR1 SGHTA and CDR2 FQGNSA. CDR3 size: 11 residues. Trimming took off 11 bases at V and 11 bases at J, with 17 bases between the two ends. The CDR3 is CAATRGLEQYF. The CDR3 nucleotides are TGTGCCGCCACTAGGGGCCTTGAGCAGTATTTT.

The V and J genes are TRBV6-5 and TRBJ1-5; unclear D gene. Germline V CDR1 and CDR2: MNHEY, SVGAGI. Trimming cost V 5 bases and J 6 bases, with 14 bases left between them. The length of the CDR3 is 14 residues. CDR3 DNA: TGTGCCAGCAGTCCCGGGAGGGCGGGTCAGCCCCAGCATTTT. Residues: CASSPGRAGQPQHF.

The sample holds a few counts of this clone. The genes are TRBV18 and TRBJ2-2; 8 positions agree with TRBD1. The V gene end was trimmed by 2 bases and the J gene end by 7 bases; junction bases not matched to a gene: 9. The CDR3 extends over 16 amino acids. The germline V gene has CDR1 KGHSH and CDR2 LQKENI. CDR3 sequence reads: CASSPNARTGHGELFF. In DNA, the CDR3 is TGTGCCAGCTCACCAAACGCGAGGACAGGGCACGGGGAGCTGTTTTTT.

The chain uses TRBV7-2 and TRBJ1-2; TRBD1 agrees at 7 bases. CDR1 and CDR2 from the germline V gene are SGHTA and FQGNSA. V trimming: 2 bases; J trimming: 4 bases; junction bases outside the gene matches: 7. This CDR3 spans 15 amino acids. As DNA, the CDR3 is TGTGCCAGCAGCTTATTTACAGGGGTTCCCTATGGCTACACCTTC. Residues: CASSLFTGVPYGYTF.

This rearrangement joins TRBV25-1 to TRBJ2-2; no clear D. This CDR3 spans 13 amino acids. CDR1 and CDR2 (germline): MGHDK, SYGVNS. Deletions cut 7 bases from V and 1 base from J, with 7 bases between. The CDR3 loop is CASTRMNTGELFF. For the CDR3, the DNA is TGTGCCAGCACCAGGATGAACACCGGGGAGCTGTTTTTT.

The table lists this clone with a few counts. This chain connects TRBV27 to TRBJ1-5; no definite D call. The CDR3 length is 14 residues. Germline-derived CDR1 and CDR2 are MNHEY and SMNVEV (reference sequence). V was trimmed by 4 bases and J by 9 bases, leaving 16 bases between them. The CDR3 sequence is CASSSRIASRPQHF. CDR3 nucleotides: TGTGCCAGCAGTTCTCGTATCGCCTCGCGGCCCCAGCATTTT.

This clone was seen a few times. This chain connects TRBV19 to TRBJ2-1; 7 bases line up with TRBD1. Germline CDR1 LNHDA, CDR2 SQIVND (reference sequence). The CDR3 extends over 17 amino acids. V shed 4 bases and J 7 bases; nucleotides not matched to a gene: 16. The DNA for the CDR3 is TGTGCCAGTAGTACTCAGACAGGGTACCTTCGTTTGAATGAGCAGTTCTTC. Translated, it gives CASSTQTGYLRLNEQFF. The entire variable domain, with the rest obtained from reference TRBV19 and TRBJ2-1, is as follows: DGGITQSPKYLFRKEGQNVTLSCEQNLNHDAMYWYRQDPGQGLRLIYYSQIVNDFQKGDIAEGYSVSREKKESFPLTVTSAQKNPTAFYLCASSTQTGYLRLNEQFFGPGTRLTVL.

The rearrangement uses TRBV7-2 and TRBJ2-7, with 8 bases aligning to TRBD1. The CDR3 contains 13 residues. CDR1 and CDR2 (germline): SGHTA, FQGNSA. The junction had 4 bases not matched to a gene; V was cut back by 3 bases and J by 6 bases. The CDR3 sequence: CASSFGQGGEQYF. The CDR3 DNA follows: TGTGCCAGCAGCTTTGGACAGGGCGGCGAGCAGTACTTC.

The V call is TRBV30, the J call TRBJ1-2; D gene ambiguous. Per the germline V gene, CDR1 is GTSNPN and CDR2 is SVGIG (reference sequence). CDR3 size: 13 residues. V was clipped by 1 base and J by 4 bases, with 10 bases between them. As DNA, the CDR3 is TGTGCCTGGAGTGCGGTAACCCCCTATGGCTACACCTTC. The encoded protein is CAWSAVTPYGYTF.

The V call is TRBV2, the J call TRBJ1-1; the D is unclear. Trimming removed 4 bases from V and 4 bases from J, with 13 bases in between. This CDR3 region has 14 residues. In germline, CDR1 is SNHLY, CDR2 FYNNEI. The CDR3 sequence is CASSAGRTPTEAFF. In DNA form, the CDR3 reads TGTGCCAGCAGTGCTGGCAGAACGCCCACTGAAGCTTTCTTT. Full variable domain (outside the CDR3, taken from reference TRBV2 and TRBJ1-1): EPEVTQTPSHQVTQMGQEVILRCVPISNHLYFYWYRQILGQKVEFLVSFYNNEISEKSEIFDDQFSVERPDGSNFTLKIRSTKLEDSAMYFCASSAGRTPTEAFFGQGTRLTVV.

This chain uses TRBV7-2 with TRBJ1-2; D remains ambiguous. Trimming stripped 5 bases from V and 8 bases from J, with 18 bases between. This CDR3 contains 14 residues. From germline, CDR1 is SGHTA and CDR2 FQGNSA. CDR3 region: CASSPRRSGRGYTF. In DNA form, the CDR3 reads TGTGCCAGCAGCCCCCGACGGTCCGGGCGAGGCTACACCTTC.

This clone has only a few counts. The rearrangement joins TRBV4-1 to TRBJ1-1, with D unclear. Trimming cost V 0 bases and J 1 base, with 9 bases left between them. CDR3 length equals 15 residues. Per the germline V gene, CDR1 is MGHRA and CDR2 is YSYEKL. CDR3: CASSQDRAANTEAFF. The CDR3 coding sequence is TGCGCCAGCAGCCAAGATCGAGCGGCGAACACTGAAGCTTTCTTT.

The gene calls are TRBV5-4 and TRBJ2-5; TRBD1 matches 8 bases. CDR3 size: 14 residues. Germline CDR1 and CDR2: SGHNT and YYREEE (reference sequence). V shed 3 bases, J shed 3 bases, and the junction held 4 bases outside the gene matches. The CDR3 DNA follows: TGTGCCAGCAGCTCCTGGACAGGGAAAGAGACCCAGTACTTC. Translating it yields CASSSWTGKETQYF.

This chain uses TRBV5-1 with TRBJ1-4; D might be TRBD1 (6 bases). The CDR3 has 16 residues. Germline CDR1 reads SGHRS; CDR2 reads YFSETQ. Trimming pared 4 bases from V and 3 bases from J, leaving 16 bases between. CDR3 sequence: CASSQNRVEANEKLFF. Here the CDR3 DNA reads TGCGCCAGCAGCCAAAACAGGGTGGAGGCTAATGAAAAACTGTTTTTT.

The rearrangement links TRBV9 to TRBJ2-5; D not resolved. CDR1 is SGDLS and CDR2 is YYNGEE in the germline V gene. This CDR3 region has 12 residues. Between the trimmed V and J ends, which lost 3 bases and 5 bases, there was a span of 8 bases. The CDR3 reads CASSEVSETQYF. The CDR3 DNA sequence: TGTGCCAGCAGCGAAGTCTCGGAGACCCAGTACTTC.

This chain uses TRBV7-9 with TRBJ1-4, with TRBD1 identical over 7 bases. V trimming: 5 bases; J trimming: 5 bases; junction bases outside the gene matches: 5. CDR3 length: 14 amino acids. The germline CDR1 and CDR2 sequences are SEHNR and FQNEAQ (reference sequence). The DNA of the CDR3 is TGTGCCAGCAGCCAGCAGGGGGGGAATGAAAAACTGTTTTTT. Encoded protein: CASSQQGGNEKLFF.

V is TRBV6-5 and J is TRBJ1-1; D is unresolved. CDR1 and CDR2 (germline): MNHEY, SVGAGI. V lost 0 bases to trimming and J lost 10 bases, with 9 bases between them. This CDR3 spans 12 amino acids. The CDR3 bases are TGTGCCAGCAGTTACTCGAAGGGCGTAGCTTTCTTT. It encodes CASSYSKGVAFF.

The chain carries TRBV29-1 and TRBJ2-6; 7 bases map to TRBD1. The CDR3 is 17 residues long. Trimming at V came to 3 bases and at J to 0 bases, leaving 8 bases not matched to a gene. Germline values: CDR1 SQVTM, CDR2 ANQGSEA. The CDR3 loop reads CSVDSGQPLSGANVLTF. The CDR3 DNA reads as TGCAGCGTTGACTCGGGACAGCCCCTCTCTGGGGCCAACGTCCTGACTTTC.

This clone has more than one count but fewer than ten. The chain uses TRBV7-2 and TRBJ2-7; TRBD2 agrees at 11 bases. The ends lost 4 bases at V and 2 bases at J; junction bases unmatched: 1. Germline-derived CDR1 and CDR2 are SGHTA and FQGNSA. This CDR3 has 14 residues. CDR3 coding DNA: TGTGCCAGCAGCTCGACTAGCGGGGCCTACGAGCAGTACTTC. As protein: CASSSTSGAYEQYF.

The V and J genes are TRBV7-2 and TRBJ2-2; D gene uncertain. Germline CDR1 reads SGHTA; CDR2 reads FQGNSA. The CDR3 sequence is 15 residues long. Trimming removed 6 bases from V and 0 bases from J, with 11 bases in between. The CDR3 region is CASSKGPANTGELFF. CDR3 sequence (DNA): TGTGCCAGCAGTAAGGGTCCTGCGAACACCGGGGAGCTGTTTTTT.

J is TRBJ2-5 and V is TRBV5-1; tentative D call: TRBD2 (7 bases). Trimming removed 6 bases from V and 0 bases from J, with 15 bases in between. Per germline, CDR1 SGHRS and CDR2 YFSETQ. This CDR3 contains 15 residues. The CDR3 region is CASTQGGGHQETQYF. The CDR3 region has the DNA TGCGCCAGCACACAAGGGGGGGGCCACCAAGAGACCCAGTACTTC.

The chain combines TRBV5-6 with TRBJ2-7; perhaps TRBD2 as D (5 bases). Germline lookup yields CDR1 SGHDT and CDR2 YYEEEE. This CDR3 is built from 13 residues. V was shortened by 4 bases and J by 3 bases, with 11 bases between the two germline ends. This chain's CDR3 is CASSRLRDYEQYF. The CDR3 DNA reads as TGTGCCAGCAGCCGACTCCGGGACTACGAGCAGTACTTC.

The V gene is TRBV29-1, the J gene TRBJ2-1; 11 bases map to TRBD2. The CDR3 runs 16 residues. The germline gives CDR1 SQVTM, CDR2 ANQGSEA. The junction had 6 bases not matched to a gene; V was cut back by 4 bases and J by 1 base. CDR3 loop: CSVGLASGGSYNEQFF. Written as DNA, the CDR3 is TGCAGCGTTGGGTTGGCTAGCGGGGGGTCCTACAATGAGCAGTTCTTC.

This chain uses TRBV28 with TRBJ2-1; perhaps TRBD2 as D (6 bases). The CDR3 has 16 residues. CDR1 is MDHEN and CDR2 is SYDVKM in the germline V gene. Trimming left V 2 bases short and J 5 bases short, with 16 bases between. The DNA for the CDR3 is TGTGCCAGCAGTTTACGTGGTCTAGCGAGTGACAATGAGCAGTTCTTC. Its protein is CASSLRGLASDNEQFF.

A single count supports this clone. Other DNA sequences of this sample code for an identical CDR3. The rearrangement uses TRBV30 and TRBJ1-2; TRBD1 is a possible D gene (5 bases). The germline V and J ends were trimmed by 0 bases and 8 bases, with 10 bases remaining between them. Looked up from germline, CDR1 is GTSNPN and CDR2 is SVGIG (reference sequence). This CDR3 region has 12 residues. CDR3 sequence (DNA): TGTGCCTGGAGTGTACAGGCGGGGGGCTACACCTTC. Its protein is CAWSVQAGGYTF.

J is TRBJ1-2 and V is TRBV7-2, with TRBD1 as a possible D gene (6 bases). CDR1 is SGHTA and CDR2 is FQGNSA in the germline V gene. Trimming shortened V by 2 bases and J by 2 bases, and 12 bases separated the two germline ends. The CDR3 runs to 15 residues. CDR3 residues: CASSLLQGANYGYTF. The CDR3, as DNA: TGTGCCAGCAGCTTACTACAGGGAGCCAACTATGGCTACACCTTC.